This is a list of T cell receptor beta chains from one sample in a study of cytomegalovirus exposure and HLA in healthy donors. Some clones are missing from TCRdb's copy, which holds only in-frame ones; the method was immunoSEQ multiplex PCR. The profile shows about 150,000 clones, 90% to 95% of them singletons. Source material: PBMCs. Receptors were obtained from a man younger than 35 in good health and CMV-seronegative. CDR3s include the opening cysteine and the closing phenylalanine or tryptophan. D genes are given only for firm matches. For some rows the clone size is stated as once, few or many, or as a class when expanded; others skip it.

V	J	size	D	DNA	CDR3
TRBV5-1	TRBJ2-3	NA	TRBD2	TGCGCCAGCAGCCGGAGCGGGGGCACTAGCACAGATACGCAGTATTTT	CASSRSGGTSTDTQYF
TRBV5-1	TRBJ1-2	NA	TRBD1	TGCGCCAGCAGCTTGTCGGCCCAGGGGGATGGCTACACCTTC	CASSLSAQGDGYTF
TRBV2	TRBJ2-1	many	TRBD2	TGTGCCAGCACTGGGGGGGTCAGGTGGAATGAGCAGTTCTTC	CASTGGVRWNEQFF
TRBV5-1	TRBJ1-4	once	NA	TGCGCCAGCAGCTTCCAGGGGTTGCGTGGGGAAAAACTGTTTTTT	CASSFQGLRGEKLFF
TRBV2	TRBJ2-3	NA	TRBD2	TGTGCCAGCATTCGGGCTAGCGGGAGGGTAACAGATACGCAGTATTTT	CASIRASGRVTDTQYF
TRBV13	TRBJ2-3	few	NA	TGTGCCAGCAGCTTAGTTGTCAGGACAGATACGCAGTATTTT	CASSLVVRTDTQYF
TRBV18	TRBJ2-2	NA	NA	TGTGCCAGCTCAGGAACACAGAACAGCGGGGAGCTGTTTTTT	CASSGTQNSGELFF
TRBV19	TRBJ1-2	once	NA	TGTGCCAGTAGAAGGAGAAACTATGGCTACACCTTC	CASRRRNYGYTF
TRBV30	TRBJ1-5	NA	TRBD1	TGTGCCTGGAGTCGGGACAGACACAATCAGCCCCAGCATTTT	CAWSRDRHNQPQHF
TRBV18	TRBJ1-5	NA	TRBD1	TGTGCCAGCTCACGGACAGGGGTGAGGGATCAGCCCCAGCATTTT	CASSRTGVRDQPQHF
TRBV18	TRBJ2-5	NA	TRBD1	TGTGCCAGTTCCGGGACAGAGACTCTCGCCCAAGAGACCCAGTACTTC	CASSGTETLAQETQYF
TRBV5-1	TRBJ1-1	NA	NA	TGCGCCAGCAGCCGAAACGGACAGAACTTGAACACTGAAGCTTTCTTT	CASSRNGQNLNTEAFF
TRBV29-1	TRBJ2-1	NA	TRBD2	TGCAGCGTTGTGCCAAACCCCGGGACTAGCGGAGGCAATGAGCAGTTCTTC	CSVVPNPGTSGGNEQFF
TRBV10-2	TRBJ2-7	few	NA	TGCGCCAGCAGTGTAGCGTGGGAGCAGTACTTC	CASSVAWEQYF
TRBV2	TRBJ1-4	few	TRBD1	TGTGCCAGCAGGACAGGGACAAATGAAAAACTGTTTTTT	CASRTGTNEKLFF
TRBV7-9	TRBJ1-2	NA	NA	TGTGCCAGCAGCCTGGGACATCTAAACTATGGCTACACCTTC	CASSLGHLNYGYTF
TRBV5-1	TRBJ2-5	NA	NA	TGCGCCAGCAGCTGGGTGGTTAGCGCGAAAGAGACCCAGTACTTC	CASSWVVSAKETQYF